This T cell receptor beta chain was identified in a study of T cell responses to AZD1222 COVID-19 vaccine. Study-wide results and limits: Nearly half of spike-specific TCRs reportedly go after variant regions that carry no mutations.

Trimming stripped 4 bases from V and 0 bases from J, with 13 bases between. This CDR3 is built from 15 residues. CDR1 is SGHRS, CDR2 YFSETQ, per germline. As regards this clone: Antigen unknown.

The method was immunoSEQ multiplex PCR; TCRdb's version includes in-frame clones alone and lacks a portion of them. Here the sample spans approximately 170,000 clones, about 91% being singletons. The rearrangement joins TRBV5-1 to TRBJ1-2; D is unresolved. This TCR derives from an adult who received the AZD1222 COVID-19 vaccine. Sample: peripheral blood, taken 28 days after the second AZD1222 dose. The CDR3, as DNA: TGCGCCAGCAGCCCGGAGGACTCAGCTAACTATGGCTACACCTTC. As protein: CASSPEDSANYGYTF.